Presented here are 26 T cell receptor beta chains from one specimen sequenced in a study of T cell repertoires in cytomegalovirus infection. TCRdb reanalysed the reads using MiXCR and keeps one entry per CDR3 protein. The data show some 940,000 distinct CDR3 sequences, 31% seen once. For these receptors, no antigen is known. This specimen was cultured CD8+ T cells from PBMCs, taken from culture after CMV antigen stimulation. The receptor source for this set is a human donor in good health (CMV status not recorded). Some clones in this sample may be carry-over from other donors' samples.

A remark on this clonotype: A much larger clone is a single base away; this may be a read error. V usage is TRBV25-1 and J usage is TRBJ2-3; the match to TRBD2 covers 8 bases. The CDR3 length is 18 residues. V trimming: 3 bases; J trimming: 5 bases; junction bases outside the gene matches: 16. Looked up from germline, CDR1 is MGHDK and CDR2 is SYGVNS. Here the CDR3 reads CASSDPEGSGGQIDTQYF. CDR3 sequence (DNA): TGTGCCAGCAGTGACCCCGAGGGGAGCGGGGGACAAATAGATACGCAGTATTTT.

Regarding this clonotype: One junction end disagrees with the germline gene, perhaps due to a read error. The rearrangement joins TRBV7-7 to TRBJ2-1; D could derive from TRBD1 or TRBD2 (5 bases each). The CDR3 is 15 residues long. In germline, CDR1 is SSHAT, CDR2 FNYEAQ (reference sequence). The CDR3 spells CASSPDTQGEDEQFF. The CDR3 coding sequence is TGTGCTAGCAGCCCTGACACCCAGGGAGAGGATGAGCAGTTCTTC. Based on the CDR3 plus reference TRBV7-7 and TRBJ2-1, the full variable domain is GAGVSQSPRYKVTKRGQDVTLRCDPISSHATLYWYQQALGQGPEFLTYFNYEAQPDKSGLPSDRFSAERPEGSISTLTIQRTEQRDSAMYRCASSPDTQGEDEQFFGPGTRLTVL.

A remark on this clonotype: It may be a read error: a sequence one base away is much more abundant. The chain employs TRBV7-6 and TRBJ2-2; 9 nucleotides align to TRBD1. This CDR3 is built from 15 residues. Looked up from germline, CDR1 is SGHVS and CDR2 is FNYEAQ. V was pared by 5 bases and J by 4 bases, with 5 bases of the junction left unmatched. Here the CDR3 reads CASSPGTGITGELFF. The CDR3 nucleotides are TGTGCCAGCAGCCCCGGGACAGGGATCACCGGGGAGCTGTTTTTT. Together with reference TRBV7-6 and TRBJ2-2, the CDR3 gives the full variable domain: GAGVSQSPRYKVTKRGQDVALRCDPISGHVSLYWYRQALGQGPEFLTYFNYEAQQDKSGLPNDRFSAERPEGSISTLTIQRTEQRDSAMYRCASSPGTGITGELFFGEGSRLTVL.

This clonotype was counted at least ten times. The V call is TRBV28, the J call TRBJ2-5, with TRBD1 matching over 9 bases. The CDR3 has 16 amino acids. With V trimmed by 6 bases and J by 0 bases, 8 bases remained unmatched. From germline, CDR1 is MDHEN and CDR2 SYDVKM. For the CDR3, the DNA is TGTGCCAGCAGGTCATCAGGACAGGGGTACCAAGAGACCCAGTACTTC. Residues: CASRSSGQGYQETQYF. Using reference TRBV28 and TRBJ2-5 for the parts outside the CDR3, the full variable domain is DVKVTQSSRYLVKRTGEKVFLECVQDMDHENMFWYRQDPGLGLRLIYFSYDVKMKEKGDIPEGYSVSREKKERFSLILESASTNQTSMYLCASRSSGQGYQETQYFGPGTRLLVL.

The rearrangement links TRBV19 to TRBJ2-1; 10 bases map to TRBD1. CDR3 length: 14 amino acids. The V and J ends lost 7 bases and 7 bases, in that order; junction bases with no gene match: 7. Germline-derived CDR1 and CDR2 are LNHDA and SQIVND (reference sequence). Here the CDR3 reads CASTPGQGWNEQFF. The CDR3 nucleotides are TGTGCCAGTACGCCGGGACAGGGGTGGAATGAGCAGTTCTTC.

The chain links TRBV10-2 to TRBJ2-1, with 7 bases identical to TRBD2. The CDR3 length is 12 residues. The V segment lost 3 bases and the J segment 13 bases; nucleotides outside the gene matches: 6. The germline V gene has CDR1 WSHSY and CDR2 SAAADI. In DNA form, the CDR3 reads TGCGCCAGCAGTGATGGGGAGGGACGACAGTTCTTC. Protein: CASSDGEGRQFF.

V and J are TRBV6-2 or TRBV6-3 and TRBJ1-1; D gene unclear. The ends were cut back, 2 bases at V and 3 bases at J, with 16 bases in the middle. The CDR3 is made up of 16 amino acids. Germline values: CDR1 MNHEY, CDR2 SVGEGT. CDR3 loop: CASSYETSIADTEAFF. CDR3 nucleotide sequence: TGTGCCAGCAGTTACGAGACCTCTATCGCGGACACTGAAGCTTTCTTT.

This chain connects TRBV6-1 to TRBJ2-1; D may correspond to TRBD1 or TRBD2 (5 bases each). CDR1 is MNHNS and CDR2 is SASEGT in the germline V gene. This CDR3 region has 16 residues. Trimming removed 1 base from V and 4 bases from J, with 14 bases in between. CDR3 region: CASSEGAGPGYNEQFF. The CDR3 nucleotides are TGTGCCAGCAGTGAAGGGGCAGGGCCGGGATACAATGAGCAGTTCTTC.

The table lists this clonotype with a few counts. The chain carries TRBV6-2 or TRBV6-3 and TRBJ2-3; no clear D gene. Germline loops: CDR1 MNHEY, CDR2 SVGEGT. CDR3 size: 14 residues. V was clipped by 6 bases and J by 7 bases, with 17 bases between them. CDR3 bases: TGTGCCAGCAGCCGCCAGTCCCAGATTAATACGCAGTATTTT. Protein product: CASSRQSQINTQYF.

Remarks on this clonotype: A much larger clone differs by one base, so this may be a read error. Likely a read error: the CDR3 ends without its conserved phenylalanine or tryptophan. This chain connects TRBV9 to TRBJ2-5; D tentatively fits TRBD1 or TRBD2 (5 bases each). This CDR3 contains 11 residues. The germline gives CDR1 SGDLS, CDR2 YYNGEE. Trimming left V 2 bases short and J 8 bases short, with 7 bases between. CDR3 residues: CASSVGGTQYS. The DNA for the CDR3 is TGTGCCAGCAGCGTTGGGGGTACCCAGTACTCC.

This clonotype was observed a few times. Written as DNA, the CDR3 is TGCGCCAGCAGTCAATCTGGGACAGGACCTTACAGCTCCTACAATGAGCAGTTCTTC. It codes for CASSQSGTGPYSSYNEQFF. The genes are TRBV23-1 and TRBJ2-1, with TRBD1 matching over 8 bases. TRBV23-1 qualifies as an ORF whose function is uncertain. J lost 0 bases, V lost 0 bases, and 10 bases had no gene match. The CDR3 is 19 residues long.

The chain joins TRBV2 to TRBJ2-5, with 15 positions matching TRBD2. Germline loops: CDR1 SNHLY, CDR2 FYNNEI. CDR3 size: 16 residues. The ends lost 7 bases at V and 3 bases at J; junction bases unmatched: 6. In DNA form, the CDR3 reads TGTGCCAGCACCGGGACTAGCGGGGGGCCGGAAGAGACCCAGTACTTC. This sequence encodes CASTGTSGGPEETQYF.

This rearrangement joins TRBV11-2 to TRBJ2-3, with 10 bases fitting TRBD2. CDR1 is SGHAT and CDR2 is FQNNGV in the germline V gene. CDR3 length: 16 amino acids. The V segment lost 0 bases and the J segment 4 bases; nucleotides outside the gene matches: 4. This CDR3 is CASSLEAGGNADTQYF. Written as DNA, the CDR3 is TGTGCCAGCAGCTTAGAAGCGGGGGGGAACGCAGATACGCAGTATTTT. Looking up the rest from reference TRBV11-2 and TRBJ2-3 gives the full variable domain: EAGVAQSPRYKIIEKRQSVAFWCNPISGHATLYWYQQILGQGPKLLIQFQNNGVVDDSQLPKDRFSAERLKGVDSTLKIQPAKLEDSAVYLCASSLEAGGNADTQYFGPGTRLTVL.

This clonotype was seen only a few times. This chain links TRBV6-5 with TRBJ2-1, with TRBD2 matching 7 bases. Germline-derived CDR1 and CDR2 are MNHEY and SVGAGI. V lost 1 base to trimming and J lost 9 bases; unmatched junction nucleotides: 6. The CDR3 length is 14 residues. Here the CDR3 reads CASSYFLGRGEQFF. CDR3 bases: TGTGCCAGCAGTTACTTCTTAGGGAGGGGTGAGCAGTTCTTC.

The genes are TRBV7-6 and TRBJ2-3, with 10 bases identical to TRBD2. Germline V gene data show CDR1 as SGHVS and CDR2 as FNYEAQ. V lost 5 bases, J lost 5 bases, and 16 bases stayed unmatched. The CDR3 sequence is 18 residues long. CDR3 bases: TGTGCCAGCAGCCAGGATTCCGATAGCGGGGGGACCAGAGATACGCAGTATTTT. It yields the protein CASSQDSDSGGTRDTQYF. Full variable domain (rest looked up from reference TRBV7-6 and TRBJ2-3): GAGVSQSPRYKVTKRGQDVALRCDPISGHVSLYWYRQALGQGPEFLTYFNYEAQQDKSGLPNDRFSAERPEGSISTLTIQRTEQRDSAMYRCASSQDSDSGGTRDTQYFGPGTRLTVL.

The chain couples TRBV25-1 to TRBJ2-7; tentatively, D is TRBD2 (5 bases). V lost 3 bases and J lost 4, with 22 bases in between. Germline CDR1 and CDR2: MGHDK and SYGVNS. This CDR3 spans 17 amino acids. The DNA for the CDR3 is TGTGCCAGCAGTGATCTTGCGGACGGGGAGTATGTGTACGAGCAGTACTTC. This sequence encodes CASSDLADGEYVYEQYF.

The chain joins TRBV7-2 to TRBJ1-5; 11 bases align to TRBD1. CDR1 and CDR2 (germline): SGHTA, FQGNSA. V shed 4 bases and J 6 bases; nucleotides not matched to a gene: 5. The length of the CDR3 is 15 residues. CDR3 DNA sequence: TGTACCAGCAGCTCGGGACAGGGGGGGGCTCAGCCCCAGCATTTT. It specifies CTSSSGQGGAQPQHF.

This chain joins TRBV6-1 and TRBJ2-5, with 15 bases aligning to TRBD2. V lost 6 bases, J lost 4 bases, and 3 bases stayed unmatched. In germline, CDR1 is MNHNS, CDR2 SASEGT. The CDR3 is 15 residues long. The CDR3 region is CASSRGLAGGETQYF. CDR3 DNA: TGTGCCAGCAGCCGGGGACTAGCGGGGGGAGAGACCCAGTACTTC.

The V call is TRBV6-2 or TRBV6-3, the J call TRBJ2-7; 10 positions agree with TRBD1. The CDR3 consists of 17 residues. The V gene end was trimmed by 2 bases and the J gene end by 0 bases; junction bases not matched to a gene: 7. CDR1 is MNHEY and CDR2 is SVGEGT in the germline V gene. This CDR3 reads CASSYTLDRGPSYEQYV. Written as DNA, the CDR3 is TGTGCCAGCAGTTACACCCTAGACAGGGGGCCCTCCTACGAGCAGTACGTC.

This clonotype was seen a handful of times. The chain recombines TRBV12-5 with TRBJ2-2, with 7 bases aligning to TRBD2. CDR3 length: 16 residues. In germline, CDR1 is LGHNT, CDR2 FRNRAP. Trimming cost V 0 bases and J 7 bases; bases outside gene matches: 8. The CDR3 region is CASGLVLREDDGELFF. CDR3 coding DNA: TGTGCTAGTGGTTTGGTACTCCGGGAGGACGACGGGGAGCTGTTTTTT.

V gene TRBV12-3 or TRBV12-4 combines with J gene TRBJ2-1; TRBD1 might be the D (5 bases). V shed 7 bases and J shed 13 bases, with 14 bases lying between them. This CDR3 has 11 residues. As DNA, the CDR3 is TGTGCCAGCATTCAGGGTTCCCTCCAGTTCTTC. The encoded protein is CASIQGSLQFF.

This clonotype was observed at least ten times. V gene TRBV7-9 combines with J gene TRBJ2-3; 8 nucleotides match TRBD2. V lost 4 bases, J lost 4 bases, and 13 bases stayed unmatched. This CDR3 spans 17 amino acids. Germline V CDR1 and CDR2: SEHNR, FQNEAQ (reference sequence). CDR3 bases: TGTGCCAGCAGCTCACCAATAAGCGGGGGAGTATCAGATACGCAGTATTTT. Protein: CASSSPISGGVSDTQYF.

The chain couples TRBV12-3 or TRBV12-4 to TRBJ2-3; D uncertain. This CDR3 is built from 17 residues. Trimming took 3 bases from V and 0 from J, leaving 16 bases between them. The CDR3 DNA follows: TGTGCCAGCAGTTTTGCGACGAGGCTGCTTAGCACAGATACGCAGTATTTT. Translation gives CASSFATRLLSTDTQYF.

This clonotype has only one observation. The chain has TRBV19 and TRBJ1-5; D is unresolved. CDR3 length: 13 amino acids. Germline lookup yields CDR1 LNHDA and CDR2 SQIVND (reference sequence). Trimming left V 7 bases short and J 6 bases short, with 13 bases between. CDR3: CASKATIGQPQHF. For the CDR3, the DNA is TGTGCCAGTAAGGCAACGATTGGTCAGCCCCAGCATTTT.

J is TRBJ1-4 and V is TRBV12-3 or TRBV12-4; D might be TRBD1 (6 bases). Trimming left V 3 bases short and J 8 bases short, with 10 bases between. The CDR3 covers 13 residues. CDR3 DNA sequence: TGTGCCAGCAGTTTCAGGGGTGGCGAAAAACTGTTTTTT. Encoded protein: CASSFRGGEKLFF.

This clonotype was counted only a few times. This may be a read error, as it is one base from a much larger clone. The CDR3 does not end in the conserved phenylalanine or tryptophan, so this is likely a read error. The CDR3 region is CASSIVGLSSYEQYS. The DNA of the CDR3 is TGTGCCAGTAGTATTGTGGGCCTGAGCTCCTACGAGCAGTACTCC. The chain carries TRBV19 and TRBJ2-7; no clear D. The CDR3 length is 15 residues. The germline CDR1 and CDR2 sequences are LNHDA and SQIVND (reference sequence). V lost 3 bases and J lost 0, with 12 bases in between.